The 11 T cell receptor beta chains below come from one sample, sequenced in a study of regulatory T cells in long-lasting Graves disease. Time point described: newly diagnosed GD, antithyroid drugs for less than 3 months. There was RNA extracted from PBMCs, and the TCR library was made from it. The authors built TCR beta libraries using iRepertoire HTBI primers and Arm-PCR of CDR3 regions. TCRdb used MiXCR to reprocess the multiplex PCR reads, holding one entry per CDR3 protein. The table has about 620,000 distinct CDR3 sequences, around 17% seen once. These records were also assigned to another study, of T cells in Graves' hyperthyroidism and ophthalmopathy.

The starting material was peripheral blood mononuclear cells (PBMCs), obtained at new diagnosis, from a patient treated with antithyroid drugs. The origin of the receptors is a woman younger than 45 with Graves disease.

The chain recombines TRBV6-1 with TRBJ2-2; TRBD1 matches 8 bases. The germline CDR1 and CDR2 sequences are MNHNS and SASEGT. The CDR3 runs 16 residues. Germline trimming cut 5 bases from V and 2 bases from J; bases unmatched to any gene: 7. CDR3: CASSSTGGRNTGELFF. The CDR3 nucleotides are TGTGCCAGCAGTTCTACAGGGGGGAGAAACACCGGGGAGCTGTTTTTT.

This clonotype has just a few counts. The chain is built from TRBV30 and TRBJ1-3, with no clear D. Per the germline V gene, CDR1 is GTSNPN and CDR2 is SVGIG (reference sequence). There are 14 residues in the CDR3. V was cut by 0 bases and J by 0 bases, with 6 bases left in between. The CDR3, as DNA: TGTGCCTGGAGTGTACTCATCTCTGGAAACACCATATATTTT. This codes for CAWSVLISGNTIYF.

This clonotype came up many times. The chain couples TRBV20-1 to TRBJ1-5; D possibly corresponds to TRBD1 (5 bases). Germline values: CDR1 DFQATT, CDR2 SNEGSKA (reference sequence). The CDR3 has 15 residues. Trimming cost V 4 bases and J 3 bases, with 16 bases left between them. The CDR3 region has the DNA TGCAGTGCTACCGACAGCGGAGGCTCCAATCAGCCCCAGCATTTT. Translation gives CSATDSGGSNQPQHF.

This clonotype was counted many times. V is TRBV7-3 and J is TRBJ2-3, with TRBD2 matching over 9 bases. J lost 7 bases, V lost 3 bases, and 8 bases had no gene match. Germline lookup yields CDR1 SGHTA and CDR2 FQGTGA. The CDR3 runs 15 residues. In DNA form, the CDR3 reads TGTGCCAGCAGCTTTTCAGCGGGAGGTATGAATACGCAGTATTTT. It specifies CASSFSAGGMNTQYF.

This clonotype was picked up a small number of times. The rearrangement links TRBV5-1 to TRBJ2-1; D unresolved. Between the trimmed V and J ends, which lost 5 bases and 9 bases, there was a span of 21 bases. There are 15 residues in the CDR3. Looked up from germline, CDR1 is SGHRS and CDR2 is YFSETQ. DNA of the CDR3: TGCGCCAGCAGGTCCACGGATATCATCACTACTGAGCAGTTCTTC. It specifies CASRSTDIITTEQFF.

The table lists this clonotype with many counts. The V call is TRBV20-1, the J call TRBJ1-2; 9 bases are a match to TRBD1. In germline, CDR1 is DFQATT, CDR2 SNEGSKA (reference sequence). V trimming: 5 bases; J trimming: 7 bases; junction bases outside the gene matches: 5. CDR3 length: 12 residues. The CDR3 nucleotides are TGCAGTGCTTCAGAACAGGGGGCTGGCTACACCTTC. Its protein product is CSASEQGAGYTF.

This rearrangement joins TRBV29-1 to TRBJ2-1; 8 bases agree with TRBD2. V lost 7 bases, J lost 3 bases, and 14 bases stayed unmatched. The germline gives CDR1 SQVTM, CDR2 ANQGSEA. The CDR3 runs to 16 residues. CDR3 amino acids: CSATTRSGEFYNEQFF. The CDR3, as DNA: TGCAGCGCGACCACCCGTAGCGGGGAATTCTACAATGAGCAGTTCTTC.

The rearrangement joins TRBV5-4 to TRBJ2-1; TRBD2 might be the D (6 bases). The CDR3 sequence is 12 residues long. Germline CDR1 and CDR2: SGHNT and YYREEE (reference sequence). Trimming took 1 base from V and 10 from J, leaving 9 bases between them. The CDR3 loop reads CASSLYAGEQFF. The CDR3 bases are TGTGCCAGCAGCTTGTATGCGGGGGAGCAGTTCTTC. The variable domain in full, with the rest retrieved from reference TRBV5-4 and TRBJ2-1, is ETGVTQSPTHLIKTRGQQVTLRCSSQSGHNTVSWYQQALGQGPQFIFQYYREEENGRGNFPPRFSGLQFPNYSSELNVNALELDDSALYLCASSLYAGEQFFGPGTRLTVL.

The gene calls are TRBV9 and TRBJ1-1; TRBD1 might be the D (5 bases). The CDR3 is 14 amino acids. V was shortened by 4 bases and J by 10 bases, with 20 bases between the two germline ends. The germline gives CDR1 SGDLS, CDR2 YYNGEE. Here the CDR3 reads CASSRLDTSPGAFF. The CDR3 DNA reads TGTGCCAGCAGCAGGCTGGACACTTCCCCCGGAGCTTTCTTT.

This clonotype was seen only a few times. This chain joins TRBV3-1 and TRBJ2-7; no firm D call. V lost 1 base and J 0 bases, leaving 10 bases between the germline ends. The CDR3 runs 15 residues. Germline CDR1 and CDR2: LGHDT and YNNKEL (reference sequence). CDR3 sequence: CASSQVSSSSYEQYF. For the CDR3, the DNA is TGTGCCAGCAGCCAAGTGTCATCAAGCTCCTACGAGCAGTACTTC.

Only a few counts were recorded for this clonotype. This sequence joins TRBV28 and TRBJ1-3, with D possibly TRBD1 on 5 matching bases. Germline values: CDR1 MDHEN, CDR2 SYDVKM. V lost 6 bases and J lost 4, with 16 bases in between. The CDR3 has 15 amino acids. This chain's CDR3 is CASSPGGVGGNTIYF. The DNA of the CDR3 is TGTGCCAGCAGCCCCGGGGGGGTAGGAGGAAACACCATATATTTT.